This entry describes one T cell receptor beta chain. Its antigen is unidentified. These data come from a study of cytomegalovirus exposure and HLA in healthy donors. Findings and caveats of the study: The study carried out a later analysis of TCR beta sequences. It associated around 17,000 of them with specific HLA alleles at a false discovery rate of 0.05. It was reportedly the case that the classifier diagnosed cytomegalovirus status with high specificity and sensitivity. Versus the approximately 700-donor mean, an Asian-associated ancestry cluster reportedly showed fewer N-insertions in a later analysis.

The PCR ran on 60 Vbeta and 13 Jbeta primers. Clones were read by immunoSEQ multiplex PCR, and TCRdb kept only the in-frame ones, dropping some. The data show 150,000 to 200,000 clones, roughly three quarters seen once. The CDR3 covers 15 residues. Germline trimming cut 6 bases from V and 5 bases from J; bases unmatched to any gene: 8. Germline CDR1 reads SNHLY; CDR2 reads FYNNEI. Source material: PBMCs. V is TRBV2 and J is TRBJ1-4, with 8 bases lining up with TRBD1. This clonotype was obtained from a male donor in good health and CMV-seronegative. This CDR3 is CASRSTGVRNEKLFF. The CDR3, as DNA: TGTGCCAGCAGATCGACAGGGGTGAGAAATGAAAAACTGTTTTTT.